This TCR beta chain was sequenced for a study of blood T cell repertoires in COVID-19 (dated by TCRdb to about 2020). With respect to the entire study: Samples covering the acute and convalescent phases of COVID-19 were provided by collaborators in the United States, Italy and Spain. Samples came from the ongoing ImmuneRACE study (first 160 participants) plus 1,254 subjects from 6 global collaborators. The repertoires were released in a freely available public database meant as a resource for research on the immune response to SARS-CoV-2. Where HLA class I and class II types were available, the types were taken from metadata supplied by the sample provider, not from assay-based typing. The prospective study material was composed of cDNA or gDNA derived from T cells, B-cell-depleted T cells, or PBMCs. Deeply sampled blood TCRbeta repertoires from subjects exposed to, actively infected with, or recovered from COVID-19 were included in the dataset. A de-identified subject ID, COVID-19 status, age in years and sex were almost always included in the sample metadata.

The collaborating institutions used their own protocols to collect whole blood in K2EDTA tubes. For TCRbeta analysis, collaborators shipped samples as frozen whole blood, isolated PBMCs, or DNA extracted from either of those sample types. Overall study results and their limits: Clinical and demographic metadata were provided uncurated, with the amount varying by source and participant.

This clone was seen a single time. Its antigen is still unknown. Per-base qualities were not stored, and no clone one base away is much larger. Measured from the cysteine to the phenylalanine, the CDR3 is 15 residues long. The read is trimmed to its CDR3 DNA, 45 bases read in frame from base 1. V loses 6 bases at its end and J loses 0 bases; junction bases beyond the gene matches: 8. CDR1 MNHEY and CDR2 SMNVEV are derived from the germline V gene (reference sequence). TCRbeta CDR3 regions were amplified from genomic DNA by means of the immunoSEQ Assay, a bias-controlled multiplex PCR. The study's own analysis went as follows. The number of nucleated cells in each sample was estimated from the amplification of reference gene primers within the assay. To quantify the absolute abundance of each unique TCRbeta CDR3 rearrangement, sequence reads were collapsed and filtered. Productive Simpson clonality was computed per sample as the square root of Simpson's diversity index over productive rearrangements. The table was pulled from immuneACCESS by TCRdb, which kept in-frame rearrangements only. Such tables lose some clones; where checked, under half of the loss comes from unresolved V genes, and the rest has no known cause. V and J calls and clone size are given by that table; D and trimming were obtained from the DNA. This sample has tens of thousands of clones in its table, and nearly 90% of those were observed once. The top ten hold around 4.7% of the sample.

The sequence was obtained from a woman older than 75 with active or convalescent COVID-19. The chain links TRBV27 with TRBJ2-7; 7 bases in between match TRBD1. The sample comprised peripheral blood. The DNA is TGTGCCAGCAGGACGGACCGGGACAGCTCCTACGAGCAGTACTTC. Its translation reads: CASRTDRDSSYEQYF.